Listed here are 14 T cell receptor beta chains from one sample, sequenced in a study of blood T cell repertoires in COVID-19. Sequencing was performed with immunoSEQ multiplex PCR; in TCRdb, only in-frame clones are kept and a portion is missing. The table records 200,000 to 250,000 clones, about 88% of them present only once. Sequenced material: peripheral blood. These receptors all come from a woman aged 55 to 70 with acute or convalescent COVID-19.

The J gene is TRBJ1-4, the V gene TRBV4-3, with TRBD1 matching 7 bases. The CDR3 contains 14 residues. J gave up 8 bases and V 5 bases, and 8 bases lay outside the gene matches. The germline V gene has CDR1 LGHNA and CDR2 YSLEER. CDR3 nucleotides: TGCGCCAGCAGCAAAGGGGGCTGGGGCGAAAAACTGTTTTTT. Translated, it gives CASSKGGWGEKLFF.

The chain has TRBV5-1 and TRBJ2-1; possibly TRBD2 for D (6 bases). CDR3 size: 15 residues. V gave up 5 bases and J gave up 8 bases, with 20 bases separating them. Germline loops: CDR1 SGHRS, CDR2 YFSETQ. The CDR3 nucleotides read TGCGCCAGCAGGTCGCGCGGGACCCCTGGTGATGAGCAGTTCTTC. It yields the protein CASRSRGTPGDEQFF. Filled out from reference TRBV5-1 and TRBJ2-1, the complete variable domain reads KAGVTQTPRYLIKTRGQQVTLSCSPISGHRSVSWYQQTPGQGLQFLFEYFSETQRNKGNFPGRFSGRQFSNSRSEMNVSTLELGDSALYLCASRSRGTPGDEQFFGPGTRLTVL.

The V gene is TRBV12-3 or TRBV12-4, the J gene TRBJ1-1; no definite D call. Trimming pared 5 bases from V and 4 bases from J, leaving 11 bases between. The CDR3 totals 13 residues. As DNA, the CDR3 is TGTGCCAGCAGTCCCCCGGTTAGCACTGAAGCTTTCTTT. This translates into CASSPPVSTEAFF.

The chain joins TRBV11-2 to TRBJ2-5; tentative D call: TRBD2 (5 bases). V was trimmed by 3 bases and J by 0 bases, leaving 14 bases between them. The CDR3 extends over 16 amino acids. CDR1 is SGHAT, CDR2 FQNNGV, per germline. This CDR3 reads CASSFRPSQYQETQYF. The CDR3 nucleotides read TGTGCCAGCAGCTTTAGGCCTAGCCAGTACCAAGAGACCCAGTACTTC.

The CDR3: CASSRTGARETQYF. CDR3 bases: TGCGCCAGCAGCCGGACAGGGGCTCGAGAGACCCAGTACTTC. The chain joins TRBV5-1 to TRBJ2-5; 9 bases are shared with TRBD1. CDR1 is SGHRS, CDR2 YFSETQ, per germline. The CDR3 has 14 amino acids. The trim removed 4 bases at V and 4 bases at J, leaving 5 bases unmatched.

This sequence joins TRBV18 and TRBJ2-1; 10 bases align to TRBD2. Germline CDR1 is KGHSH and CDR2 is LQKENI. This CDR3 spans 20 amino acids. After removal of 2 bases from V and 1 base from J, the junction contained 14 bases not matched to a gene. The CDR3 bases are TGTGCCAGCTCACCAAGAGCGGGAGGGCCCGGTGGTATATCCTACAATGAGCAGTTCTTC. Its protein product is CASSPRAGGPGGISYNEQFF.

CDR3 amino acids: CASSEGGGYTF. The CDR3 region has the DNA TGTGCCAGCAGTGAGGGGGGAGGCTACACCTTC. The chain carries TRBV6-1 and TRBJ1-2, with a possible D match to TRBD1 (5 bases). Germline lookup yields CDR1 MNHNS and CDR2 SASEGT. The CDR3 has 11 amino acids. V lost 3 bases and J lost 8, with 7 bases in between.

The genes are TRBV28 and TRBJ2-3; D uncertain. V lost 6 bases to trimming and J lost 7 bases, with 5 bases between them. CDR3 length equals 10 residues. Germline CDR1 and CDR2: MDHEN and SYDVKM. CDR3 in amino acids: CASSLHTQYF. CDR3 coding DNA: TGTGCCAGCAGCCTTCATACGCAGTATTTT.

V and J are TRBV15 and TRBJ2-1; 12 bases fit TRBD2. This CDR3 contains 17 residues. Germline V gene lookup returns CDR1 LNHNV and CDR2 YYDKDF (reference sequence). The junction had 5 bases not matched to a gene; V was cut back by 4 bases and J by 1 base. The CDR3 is CATSIRTSGTSYNEQFF. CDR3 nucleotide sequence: TGTGCCACCAGCATACGGACTAGCGGGACTTCCTACAATGAGCAGTTCTTC.

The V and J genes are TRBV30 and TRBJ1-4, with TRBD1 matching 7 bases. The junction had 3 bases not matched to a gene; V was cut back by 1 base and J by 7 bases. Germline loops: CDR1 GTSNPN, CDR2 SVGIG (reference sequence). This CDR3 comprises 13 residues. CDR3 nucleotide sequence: TGTGCCTGGAGTGCAGGGGGTTCTGAAAAACTGTTTTTT. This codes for CAWSAGGSEKLFF.

The CDR3 sequence: CATSDKTGGNSPLHF. The CDR3 DNA reads as TGTGCCACCAGTGATAAGACAGGTGGGAATTCACCCCTCCACTTT. The rearrangement links TRBV24-1 to TRBJ1-6; D is perhaps TRBD1 (6 bases). V was shortened by 3 bases and J by 7 bases, with 12 bases between the two germline ends. CDR3 size: 15 residues. Germline V gene data show CDR1 as KGHDR and CDR2 as SFDVKD.

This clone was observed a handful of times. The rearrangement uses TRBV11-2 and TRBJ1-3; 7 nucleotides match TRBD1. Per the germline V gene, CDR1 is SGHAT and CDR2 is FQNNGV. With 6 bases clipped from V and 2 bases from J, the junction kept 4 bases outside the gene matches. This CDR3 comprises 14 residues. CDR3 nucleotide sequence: TGTGCCAGCAGTAATACAGGGGCTGGAAACACCATATATTTT. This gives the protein CASSNTGAGNTIYF.

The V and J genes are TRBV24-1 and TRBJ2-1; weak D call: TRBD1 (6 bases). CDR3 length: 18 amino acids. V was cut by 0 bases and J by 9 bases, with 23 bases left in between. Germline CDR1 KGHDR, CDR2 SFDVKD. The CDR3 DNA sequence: TGTGCCACCAGTGATTTGGGGAATCTCAGAAGGGGGATCGGTGAGCAGTTCTTC. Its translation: CATSDLGNLRRGIGEQFF.

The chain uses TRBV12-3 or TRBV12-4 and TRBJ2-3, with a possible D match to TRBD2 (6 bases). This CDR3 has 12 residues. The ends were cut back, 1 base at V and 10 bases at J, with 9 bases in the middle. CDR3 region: CASSLDGRAQYF. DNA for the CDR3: TGTGCCAGCAGTTTAGACGGGAGAGCGCAGTATTTT.